This TCR beta chain originates from a study of T cells in Graves' hyperthyroidism and ophthalmopathy. Whole-study findings and limits: Most expanded thyroid clonotypes above 0.001 also appeared in blood. Before onset, by a median of approximately 6.8 months, the model predicted ophthalmopathy.

This clonotype was seen many times. Its antigen is currently unknown. With duration under 3 months, ophthalmopathy was active: Clinical Activity Score at least 3, NOSPECS at least 4. Orbital computed tomography and thyroid ultrasound, together with serum TRAb and thyroxine and clinical symptoms, were used for diagnoses. Researchers amplified the TCR beta CDR3 regions from RNA transcripts. Using the HTBI primer set, a first-round RT-PCR was run on the TCR CDR3. TCRdb redid the calling of the multiplex PCR reads with MiXCR, one entry per CDR3 protein. The sample has hundreds of thousands of distinct CDR3 sequences; about 15% are singletons. The CDR3 runs to 17 residues. Germline V gene data show CDR1 as DFQATT and CDR2 as SNEGSKA (reference sequence). The V gene end was trimmed by 0 bases and the J gene end by 2 bases; junction bases not matched to a gene: 8.

The specimen sequenced was blood. The TCR was taken from a woman in her forties or fifties with Graves' ophthalmopathy. The chain combines TRBV20-1 with TRBJ2-3, with 10 bases identical to TRBD1. The CDR3 bases are TGCAGTGCTAGAGATTTCTTGCGACAGGGGGCCACAGATACGCAGTATTTT. Translation: CSARDFLRQGATDTQYF.